The clone carrying this T cell receptor beta chain showed up just a few times. Antigen: not known. Generation of TCR cDNA used 5'RACE template switching (which added a universal primer site and UMIs). From the 5' RACE reads, TCRdb called clonotypes with MiXCR, one entry per CDR3 protein. The sample holds hundreds of thousands of distinct CDR3 sequences, approximately 13% seen once. This entry comes from a study of T cells after yellow fever vaccination. General study results and limits: There was a small share of clonotypes that showed up in both the CD4 and CD8 compartments. It was a weaker secondary response, yet one that peaked faster, at day 5 versus 15.

V lost 3 bases, J lost 7 bases, and 13 bases lay in between. CDR1 is SGHTA and CDR2 is FQGNSA in the germline V gene. This CDR3 is 14 amino acids long. This TCR derives from a man between 25 and 39 years old who received the YFV17D yellow fever vaccine. The chain uses TRBV7-2 and TRBJ2-1, with a weak D call TRBD2 (5 bases). This specimen was PBMCs, taken on the day of the yellow fever booster vaccination. The CDR3 loop reads CASSLNSPGNEQFF. CDR3 bases: TGTGCCAGCAGCTTGAATTCGCCGGGGAATGAGCAGTTCTTC.